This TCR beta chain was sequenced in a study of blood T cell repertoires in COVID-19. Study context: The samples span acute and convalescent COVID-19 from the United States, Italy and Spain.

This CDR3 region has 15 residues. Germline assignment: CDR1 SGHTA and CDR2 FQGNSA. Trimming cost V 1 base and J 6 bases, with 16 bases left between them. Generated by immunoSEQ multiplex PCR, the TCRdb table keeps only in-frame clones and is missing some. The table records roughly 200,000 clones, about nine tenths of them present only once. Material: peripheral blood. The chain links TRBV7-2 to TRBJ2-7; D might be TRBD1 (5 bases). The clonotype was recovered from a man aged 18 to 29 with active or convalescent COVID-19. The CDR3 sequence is CASSLGQSRRSEQYF. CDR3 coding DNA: TGTGCCAGCAGCTTAGGACAGAGTAGGAGATCCGAGCAGTACTTC.